The 10 T cell receptor beta chains below come from one sample, sequenced in a study of cytomegalovirus exposure and HLA in healthy donors. The study ran its PCR with 60 Vbeta and 13 Jbeta primers. Clones were read by immunoSEQ multiplex PCR, and TCRdb kept only the in-frame ones, dropping some. The data show 120,000 or so clones, with 74% seen just once and roughly 6.3% held by the top ten. Specimen: PBMCs. These receptors were collected from a woman in her forties or fifties in good health and CMV-seropositive.

The chain uses TRBV9 and TRBJ2-7; 12 bases agree with TRBD1. The V gene's germline CDR1 is SGDLS and CDR2 YYNGEE. J gave up 7 bases and V 4 bases, and 12 bases lay outside the gene matches. The CDR3 extends over 16 amino acids. The CDR3, as DNA: TGTGCCAGCAGCCCTCGACAGGGACAGGGGGCTTATGAGCAGTACTTC. The encoded protein is CASSPRQGQGAYEQYF. Based on the CDR3 plus reference TRBV9 and TRBJ2-7, the full variable domain is DSGVTQTPKHLITATGQRVTLRCSPRSGDLSVYWYQQSLDQGLQFLIQYYNGEERAKGNILERFSAQQFPDLHSELNLSSLELGDSALYFCASSPRQGQGAYEQYFGPGTRLTVT.

The V call is TRBV29-1, the J call TRBJ2-5; TRBD2 is a possible D gene (7 bases). The CDR3 totals 14 residues. V dropped 5 bases and J dropped 2 bases, with 15 bases sitting between them. Per the germline V gene, CDR1 is SQVTM and CDR2 is ANQGSEA. This chain's CDR3 is CSVLGGAAQETQYF. Written as DNA, the CDR3 is TGCAGCGTTCTAGGGGGGGCAGCTCAAGAGACCCAGTACTTC.

The V and J genes are TRBV5-5 and TRBJ2-1; 7 bases map to TRBD2. Losses at the gene ends were 0 bases for V and 5 bases for J; bases not matched to a gene: 11. The germline V gene encodes CDR1 SGHKS and CDR2 YYEKEE (reference sequence). The CDR3 has 17 residues. The CDR3 DNA follows: TGTGCCAGCAGCTTGGATCCGGGACTAAGGCCCAACAATGAGCAGTTCTTC. Translated: CASSLDPGLRPNNEQFF. Supplemented by reference TRBV5-5 and TRBJ2-1, the full variable domain reads DAGVTQSPTHLIKTRGQQVTLRCSPISGHKSVSWYQQVLGQGPQFIFQYYEKEERGRGNFPDRFSARQFPNYSSELNVNALLLGDSALYLCASSLDPGLRPNNEQFFGPGTRLTVL.

The chain joins TRBV7-2 to TRBJ2-5, with 7 bases aligning to TRBD2. The CDR3 totals 15 residues. The germline CDR1 and CDR2 sequences are SGHTA and FQGNSA. With V trimmed by 2 bases and J by 4 bases, 7 bases remained unmatched. In DNA form, the CDR3 reads TGTGCCAGCAGCTTAAGTGGGGGGGTCGTAGAGACCCAGTACTTC. Its translation: CASSLSGGVVETQYF.

With respect to this clone: This CDR3 is also generated by other DNA sequences in the sample. The gene calls are TRBV19 and TRBJ2-1, with D uncertain. Germline CDR1 LNHDA, CDR2 SQIVND (reference sequence). Deletions cut 0 bases from V and 0 bases from J, with 6 bases between. The CDR3 loop spans 15 amino acids. The CDR3 nucleotides read TGTGCCAGTAGTATAGATCGGAGCTCCTACAATGAGCAGTTCTTC. Translation gives CASSIDRSSYNEQFF. Full variable domain (outside the CDR3, taken from reference TRBV19 and TRBJ2-1): DGGITQSPKYLFRKEGQNVTLSCEQNLNHDAMYWYRQDPGQGLRLIYYSQIVNDFQKGDIAEGYSVSREKKESFPLTVTSAQKNPTAFYLCASSIDRSSYNEQFFGPGTRLTVL.

The chain is built from TRBV2 and TRBJ1-1, with 7 bases aligning to TRBD1. Germline loops: CDR1 SNHLY, CDR2 FYNNEI. V gave up 7 bases and J gave up 2 bases; unmatched junction bases: 4. The length of the CDR3 is 13 residues. CDR3 sequence: CASKGQANTEAFF. The CDR3 DNA reads TGTGCCAGCAAAGGACAGGCTAACACTGAAGCTTTCTTT.

This clone was counted once. The rearrangement joins TRBV5-1 to TRBJ2-1, with 11 bases fitting TRBD1. CDR1 and CDR2 from the germline V gene are SGHRS and YFSETQ. The ends lost 5 bases at V and 5 bases at J; junction bases unmatched: 9. CDR3 length: 16 residues. In DNA form, the CDR3 reads TGCGCCAGCAGTCCACCCGGGACAGGGGGTAACAATGAGCAGTTCTTC. It codes for CASSPPGTGGNNEQFF.

V is TRBV6-5 and J is TRBJ1-2, with a tentative D call TRBD1 (6 bases). V shed 7 bases and J shed 2 bases, with 14 bases lying between them. Looked up from germline, CDR1 is MNHEY and CDR2 is SVGAGI. The CDR3 is made up of 14 amino acids. CDR3 nucleotide sequence: TGTGCCAGCACTACACTCAGGGGCAACTATGGCTACACCTTC. It specifies CASTTLRGNYGYTF.

The chain is built from TRBV6-6 and TRBJ1-1, with D tentatively TRBD1 (6 bases). V dropped 0 bases and J dropped 7 bases, with 15 bases sitting between them. The CDR3 is 15 residues long. Germline V lookup: CDR1 MNHNY, CDR2 SVGAGI (reference sequence). The CDR3 is CASSYSSTGTYEAFF. The CDR3 region has the DNA TGTGCCAGCAGTTACTCGTCTACAGGGACGTATGAAGCTTTCTTT.

The chain has TRBV6-1 and TRBJ2-6; 8 bases are shared with TRBD1. Germline loops: CDR1 MNHNS, CDR2 SASEGT. V lost 3 bases to trimming and J lost 2 bases; unmatched junction nucleotides: 12. This CDR3 comprises 19 residues. The chain's CDR3 is CASSEARRGHYTGANVLTF. The CDR3 DNA is TGTGCCAGCAGTGAGGCTCGCAGGGGGCATTATACTGGGGCCAACGTCCTGACTTTC.